This TCR beta chain was sequenced in a study of molecular identifiers for immune sequencing clone quantification (dated by TCRdb to between 2017 and 2018). Regarding the study in general: For a replicate experiment, the RNA from either roughly 18,000 or 92,000 naive CD8 T cells was divided into five aliquots, and four of those aliquots went on to sequencing. This methods study used CD8 T cells to benchmark TCR RNA copy counting and molecular-identifier clustering-based TCR repertoire sequencing (MIDCIRS).

The paper's findings and limits, for the study overall: Identical TCR molecules sharing a barcode could cause highly expanded clone sizes to be underestimated. The naive libraries included spiked-in Jurkat TCR RNA (10 copies' worth), and this Jurkat TCR RNA is not part of the donor repertoire. In CMV-specific effector cells, clones with more than 20 RNA copies contained over 98% of molecules, whereas in naive cells such clones contained under 1% of molecules. Without barcode sub-clustering, chimeric consensus sequences inflated TCR diversity; chimeras reached as high as 47%. Modeling estimated about 3.3 recovered TCR RNA copies per cell, compared with about 9.8 by digital PCR, which implies approximately 30% capture efficiency. Spiked-in Jurkat TCR RNA equivalent to a single cell was reported to be detectable even among over 800,000 naive CD8 T cells.

The method was PCR. The data were produced on an Illumina HiSeq 4000. Bulk TCR libraries were generated as previously described, with the TCR primers listed in Table S5 used. The Qiagen AllPrep DNA/RNA kit was used to purify total RNA. Before analysis, reads from multiple sequencing runs of one library were combined. The authors' analysis ran thus. Reads were retained only if the reads had an exact TCR constant sequence, and the retained reads were trimmed to 150 nt and grouped according to their 12-nt molecular barcodes. Reads within each barcode group were sub-clustered using a 15% Levenshtein threshold, and quality-weighted consensus sequences were constructed for each RNA molecule. Non-functional sequences were discarded, and so were lower-count sequences lying one edit away from another sequence. On the basis of fitting two negative binomial distributions, barcode sub-clusters with fewer than 20% of the maximum read count were discarded. TCRdb reprocessed the public reads (quality trimming at Q25 with fastp, clone calling with MiXCR) and kept in-frame beta chains. CDR3 protein sequences are deduplicated, and each keeps its most common genes and DNA. TCRdb, not the original authors, processed these V and J calls. This sample has a few hundred thousand distinct CDR3 sequences in its table, and over 20% of those were observed once. 0.7% to 1% of the sample goes to the ten largest clones.

The V end loses 4 bases and the J end loses 5 bases, and a stretch of 10 bases separates them. The germline V gene encodes CDR1 SGDLS and CDR2 YYNGEE. The CDR3 has 13 amino acids, counting the end cysteine and phenylalanine. The CDR3 DNA has 39 bases and is translated from base 1. This clonotype was detected only a few times. Its antigen specificity is not known. Per-base qualities were not stored, and no clone one base away is much larger. Libraries of naive CD8 T cells were generated from about 20,000 to 1,000,000 sorted cells, with 10%, 30% or 50% of the purified RNA used. Naive CD8 T cells were FACS-sorted as CD8+CD4-CCR7+CD45RA+ on a BD FACSAria II into RLT Plus buffer. To test detection sensitivity, Jurkat RNA equal to fewer than 13 TCR copies was added to samples of roughly 18,000-1,000,000 naive CD8 T cells. Enrichment of CD8 T cells was performed with RosetteSep CD8+ T Cell Enrichment Cocktail and Ficoll-Paque, after which ACK red cell lysis was carried out.

The sample taken for sequencing was naive CD8+ T cells from blood, with Jurkat cell RNA spiked in. What this sample's cell subset or site label stands for: FACS-sorted CD8+CD4-CCR7+CD45RA+ naive T cells. This chain joins TRBV9 to TRBJ2-1; no D gene call is confident. The receptor was isolated from a human donor in good health. Some libraries in this study had Jurkat cell RNA spiked in. CDR3 loop: CASSPPTHNEQFF. The DNA reads as follows: TGTGCCAGCAGCCCACCAACCCACAATGAGCAGTTCTTC.